This T cell receptor beta chain stems from a study of blood T cell repertoires in COVID-19. Clones were read by immunoSEQ multiplex PCR, and TCRdb kept only the in-frame ones, dropping some. The repertoire includes roughly 250,000 clones, roughly three quarters of them detected once, and 4% sits in the top ten. This receptor was identified in a woman between 40 and 55 years old with active or convalescent COVID-19. Sequenced input: peripheral blood.

The chain's CDR3 is CSVRQGAYGYTF. In nucleotides, the CDR3 is TGCAGCGTTCGGCAGGGGGCATATGGCTACACCTTC. This chain uses TRBV29-1 with TRBJ1-2, with 8 bases fitting TRBD1. The length of the CDR3 is 12 residues. Germline V gene lookup returns CDR1 SQVTM and CDR2 ANQGSEA. The V segment lost 5 bases and the J segment 5 bases; nucleotides outside the gene matches: 4.